This entry lists 20 T cell receptor beta chains sequenced from one sample in a study of shared clonotypes between healthy human individuals. The repertoire was sequenced with immunoSEQ multiplex PCR; TCRdb's copy has only in-frame clones and lacks some. The table includes over a million clones, 75% to 80% detected once. Sequencing input: memory CD4+ T cells from PBMCs. Subset denoted: CD45RA-negative fraction. These receptor sequences come from a man younger than 35 in good health. Some clones in this sample may be carry-over from other donors' samples.

This rearrangement joins TRBV6-1 to TRBJ2-1, with 9 bases matching TRBD2. The V gene end was trimmed by 6 bases and the J gene end by 5 bases; junction bases not matched to a gene: 2. The germline V gene encodes CDR1 MNHNS and CDR2 SASEGT. The CDR3 is 13 residues long. CDR3 DNA sequence: TGTGCCAGCAGGACTAGCGGAAACAATGAGCAGTTCTTC. Translation: CASRTSGNNEQFF.

The V call is TRBV29-1, the J call TRBJ1-1, with 8 bases matching TRBD1. CDR1 is SQVTM, CDR2 ANQGSEA, per germline. This CDR3 comprises 15 residues. With 3 bases clipped from V and 1 base from J, the junction kept 7 bases outside the gene matches. The CDR3 sequence: CSVDRQGARNTEAFF. The CDR3 DNA sequence: TGCAGCGTTGATCGTCAGGGGGCCAGGAACACTGAAGCTTTCTTT.

The V gene is TRBV5-4, the J gene TRBJ2-1; 9 nucleotides line up with TRBD1. The germline V gene encodes CDR1 SGHNT and CDR2 YYREEE (reference sequence). This CDR3 is 16 amino acids long. Losses at the gene ends were 3 bases for V and 4 bases for J; bases not matched to a gene: 8. The CDR3 DNA is TGTGCCAGCAGCTCCCCCCGGGACAGGGTTTACAATGAGCAGTTCTTC. Its translation is CASSSPRDRVYNEQFF.

V and J are TRBV5-1 and TRBJ2-1, with D possibly being TRBD2 (6 bases). Per the germline V gene, CDR1 is SGHRS and CDR2 is YFSETQ. V lost 4 bases and J 2 bases, leaving 16 bases between the germline ends. There are 16 residues in the CDR3. CDR3 residues: CASSAGTGVPYNEQFF. CDR3 in DNA: TGCGCCAGCAGCGCCGGGACGGGAGTACCCTACAATGAGCAGTTCTTC. Filled out from reference TRBV5-1 and TRBJ2-1, the complete variable domain reads KAGVTQTPRYLIKTRGQQVTLSCSPISGHRSVSWYQQTPGQGLQFLFEYFSETQRNKGNFPGRFSGRQFSNSRSEMNVSTLELGDSALYLCASSAGTGVPYNEQFFGPGTRLTVL.

This chain joins TRBV4-1 and TRBJ2-3; 12 bases align to TRBD2. Germline V gives CDR1 MGHRA, CDR2 YSYEKL. The CDR3 loop spans 16 amino acids. After removal of 4 bases from V and 6 bases from J, the junction contained 8 bases not matched to a gene. The CDR3 loop is CASSPGLAGRRDTQYF. The CDR3 DNA is TGCGCCAGCAGCCCGGGACTAGCGGGCCGCCGGGATACGCAGTATTTT.

This sequence joins TRBV29-1 and TRBJ1-4, with D possibly matching TRBD1 (5 bases). CDR3 length equals 11 residues. Trimming removed 4 bases from V and 14 bases from J, with 14 bases in between. From germline, CDR1 is SQVTM and CDR2 ANQGSEA. CDR3 bases: TGCAGCGTTGTGGTGGGGGAAGGGCTGTTTTTT. As protein: CSVVVGEGLFF.

V is TRBV7-9 and J is TRBJ2-1; D not resolved. V lost 0 bases, J lost 5 bases, and 8 bases lay in between. CDR1 SEHNR and CDR2 FQNEAQ come from the germline V gene (reference sequence). The CDR3 contains 14 residues. CDR3 nucleotides: TGTGCCAGCAGCTTAGCGTGGGTTCACAATGAGCAGTTCTTC. This translates into CASSLAWVHNEQFF. Complete variable domain (other parts from reference TRBV7-9 and TRBJ2-1): DTGVSQNPRHKITKRGQNVTFRCDPISEHNRLYWYRQTLGQGPEFLTYFQNEAQLEKSRLLSDRFSAERPKGSFSTLEIQRTEQGDSAMYLCASSLAWVHNEQFFGPGTRLTVL.

This clone has a single count. The chain is built from TRBV5-1 and TRBJ2-1; 8 bases match TRBD1. Looked up from germline, CDR1 is SGHRS and CDR2 is YFSETQ. The CDR3 is 14 residues long. V gave up 6 bases and J gave up 7 bases; unmatched junction bases: 9. DNA of the CDR3: TGCGCCAGCACCCTCCAGGGGGCGGGTAATGAGCAGTTCTTC. Its translation: CASTLQGAGNEQFF.

This chain joins TRBV19 and TRBJ1-1; D may be TRBD1 (5 bases). The germline V and J ends were trimmed by 5 bases and 0 bases, with 10 bases remaining between them. Germline V gene data show CDR1 as LNHDA and CDR2 as SQIVND (reference sequence). CDR3 size: 14 residues. The CDR3 DNA reads as TGTGCCAGTAGTGAACAGGCAGTGAACACTGAAGCTTTCTTT. Protein sequence: CASSEQAVNTEAFF. The full variable domain, rest sourced from reference TRBV19 and TRBJ1-1, is DGGITQSPKYLFRKEGQNVTLSCEQNLNHDAMYWYRQDPGQGLRLIYYSQIVNDFQKGDIAEGYSVSREKKESFPLTVTSAQKNPTAFYLCASSEQAVNTEAFFGQGTRLTVV.

The gene calls are TRBV11-2 and TRBJ1-1; tentatively, D is TRBD1 (5 bases). Trimming took off 4 bases at V and 2 bases at J, with 14 bases between the two ends. The CDR3 length is 15 residues. Germline CDR1 SGHAT, CDR2 FQNNGV. The CDR3 DNA sequence: TGTGCCAGCAGCTCTCGACAGACTGGTAACACTGAAGCTTTCTTT. Amino acids: CASSSRQTGNTEAFF. The full variable domain, its missing parts supplied by reference TRBV11-2 and TRBJ1-1, is EAGVAQSPRYKIIEKRQSVAFWCNPISGHATLYWYQQILGQGPKLLIQFQNNGVVDDSQLPKDRFSAERLKGVDSTLKIQPAKLEDSAVYLCASSSRQTGNTEAFFGQGTRLTVV.

The J gene is TRBJ1-5, the V gene TRBV27; TRBD1 agrees at 10 bases. The V gene's germline CDR1 is MNHEY and CDR2 SMNVEV (reference sequence). The trim removed 4 bases at V and 3 bases at J, leaving 3 bases unmatched. This CDR3 spans 15 amino acids. The CDR3 region is CASSSGQGYNQPQHF. The CDR3 DNA reads TGTGCCAGCAGTTCGGGACAGGGGTACAATCAGCCCCAGCATTTT.

The chain employs TRBV7-2 and TRBJ2-5; D gene uncertain. From germline, CDR1 is SGHTA and CDR2 FQGNSA. V was pared by 5 bases and J by 2 bases, with 12 bases between. This CDR3 is 14 amino acids long. CDR3 nucleotides: TGTGCCAGCAGCCCAACGGTGGGGCAAGAGACCCAGTACTTC. Translation: CASSPTVGQETQYF.

This chain connects TRBV27 to TRBJ2-2; D possibly uses TRBD1 or TRBD2 (5 bases each). The CDR3 has 15 amino acids. V dropped 6 bases and J dropped 0 bases, with 11 bases sitting between them. The germline V gene has CDR1 MNHEY and CDR2 SMNVEV (reference sequence). Here the CDR3 DNA reads TGTGCCAGCAGACTACTAGGGGCGAACACCGGGGAGCTGTTTTTT. Translation: CASRLLGANTGELFF.

This clone appeared many times. This chain uses TRBV9 with TRBJ1-2; tentative D call: TRBD1 (5 bases). There are 12 residues in the CDR3. CDR1 SGDLS and CDR2 YYNGEE come from the germline V gene. Between the trimmed V and J ends, which lost 2 bases and 7 bases, there was a span of 9 bases. The CDR3 DNA sequence: TGTGCCAGCAGCGTGGGGCAGTCTGGCTACACCTTC. It encodes CASSVGQSGYTF. The full variable domain, in which reference TRBV9 and TRBJ1-2 provide the parts outside the CDR3, is DSGVTQTPKHLITATGQRVTLRCSPRSGDLSVYWYQQSLDQGLQFLIQYYNGEERAKGNILERFSAQQFPDLHSELNLSSLELGDSALYFCASSVGQSGYTFGSGTRLTVV.

V usage is TRBV28 and J usage is TRBJ2-7; no firm D call. The CDR3 is 15 amino acids. CDR1 is MDHEN and CDR2 is SYDVKM in the germline V gene. V was cut by 3 bases and J by 3 bases, with 15 bases left in between. The chain's CDR3 is CASSFAVWVSYEQYF. Written as DNA, the CDR3 is TGTGCCAGCAGTTTTGCCGTCTGGGTTAGCTACGAGCAGTACTTC.

The table lists this clone with a few counts. The chain employs TRBV10-3 and TRBJ1-5, with 7 bases aligning to TRBD1. The CDR3 consists of 15 residues. With 2 bases clipped from V and 3 bases from J, the junction kept 4 bases outside the gene matches. Germline V CDR1 and CDR2: ENHRY, SYGVKD. CDR3 nucleotide sequence: TGTGCCATCAGTGAGGGACAGGCGGACAATCAGCCCCAGCATTTT. This codes for CAISEGQADNQPQHF.

This chain uses TRBV6-1 with TRBJ2-2; D remains unclear. CDR1 and CDR2 (germline): MNHNS, SASEGT. Trimming removed 2 bases from V and 3 bases from J, with 4 bases in between. This CDR3 has 13 residues. The CDR3 coding sequence is TGTGCCAGCAGTGAATCGTACACCGGGGAGCTGTTTTTT. This translates into CASSESYTGELFF.

This sequence joins TRBV6-6 and TRBJ1-2; 8 nucleotides line up with TRBD1. The CDR3 is made up of 14 amino acids. The V gene end was trimmed by 5 bases and the J gene end by 0 bases; junction bases not matched to a gene: 2. The germline CDR1 and CDR2 sequences are MNHNY and SVGAGI (reference sequence). CDR3 amino acids: CASSPTGANYGYTF. Here the CDR3 DNA reads TGTGCCAGCAGTCCGACAGGGGCTAACTATGGCTACACCTTC.

This clone was observed a handful of times. V is TRBV10-3 and J is TRBJ1-1; 10 bases line up with TRBD1. The V gene's germline CDR1 is ENHRY and CDR2 SYGVKD. Trimming took 3 bases from V and 4 from J; bases not matched to a gene: 2. The CDR3 is 14 amino acids. CDR3 DNA sequence: TGTGCCATCAGTGATAGGGACAGGGGCACTGAAGCTTTCTTT. Translation gives CAISDRDRGTEAFF.

V is TRBV19 and J is TRBJ1-1, with D tentatively TRBD1 (5 bases). Per the germline V gene, CDR1 is LNHDA and CDR2 is SQIVND (reference sequence). The V end lost 4 bases, the J end lost 12 bases, and 18 bases lay between the germline ends. This CDR3 is 13 amino acids long. The chain's CDR3 is CASSNRDGRRTFF. The CDR3 DNA reads as TGTGCCAGTAGTAACCGGGACGGGCGTAGGACTTTCTTT. The variable domain in full, with the rest retrieved from reference TRBV19 and TRBJ1-1, is DGGITQSPKYLFRKEGQNVTLSCEQNLNHDAMYWYRQDPGQGLRLIYYSQIVNDFQKGDIAEGYSVSREKKESFPLTVTSAQKNPTAFYLCASSNRDGRRTFFGQGTRLTVV.